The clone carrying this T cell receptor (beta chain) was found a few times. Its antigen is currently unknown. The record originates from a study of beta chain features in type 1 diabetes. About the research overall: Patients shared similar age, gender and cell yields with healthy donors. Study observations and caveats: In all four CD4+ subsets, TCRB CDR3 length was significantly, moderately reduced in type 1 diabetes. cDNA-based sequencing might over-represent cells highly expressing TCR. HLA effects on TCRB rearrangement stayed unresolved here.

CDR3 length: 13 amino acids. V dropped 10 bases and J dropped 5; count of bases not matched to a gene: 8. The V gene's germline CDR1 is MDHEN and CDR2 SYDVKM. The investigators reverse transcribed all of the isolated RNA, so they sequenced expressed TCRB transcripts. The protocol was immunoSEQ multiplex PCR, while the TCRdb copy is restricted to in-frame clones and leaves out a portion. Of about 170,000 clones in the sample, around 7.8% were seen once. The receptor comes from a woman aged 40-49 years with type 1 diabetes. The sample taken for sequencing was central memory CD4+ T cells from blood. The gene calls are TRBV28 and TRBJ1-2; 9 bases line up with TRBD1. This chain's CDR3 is CATYRGRRYGYTF. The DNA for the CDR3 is TGTGCCACCTACAGGGGGCGAAGGTATGGCTACACCTTC.